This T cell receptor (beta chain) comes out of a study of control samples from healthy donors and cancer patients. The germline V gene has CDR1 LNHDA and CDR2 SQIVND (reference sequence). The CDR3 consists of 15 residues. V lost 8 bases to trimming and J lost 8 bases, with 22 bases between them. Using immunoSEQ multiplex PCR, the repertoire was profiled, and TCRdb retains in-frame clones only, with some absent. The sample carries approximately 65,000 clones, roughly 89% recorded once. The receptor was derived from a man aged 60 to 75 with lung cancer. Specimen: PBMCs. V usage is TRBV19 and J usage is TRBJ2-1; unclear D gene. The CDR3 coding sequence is TGTGCCAGTGGCCCAGATATCTCTAGTGGCTATGAGCAGTTCTTC. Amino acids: CASGPDISSGYEQFF.